This T cell receptor beta chain was profiled in a study of blood T cell repertoires in COVID-19. At the level of the study: Samples of COVID-19 (acute and convalescent) were obtained from the United States, Italy and Spain.

The CDR3 has 14 amino acids. V lost 5 bases to trimming and J lost 5 bases; unmatched junction nucleotides: 8. Germline V lookup: CDR1 MNHEY, CDR2 SVGAGI. The authors' processing: It was from reference gene primer amplification that nucleated cell counts were estimated. Method: immunoSEQ multiplex PCR; TCRdb's copy keeps in-frame clones and lacks some. V and J calls and clone size follow that table, whereas D and trimming were derived from the DNA. Among some 270,000 clones listed, over 80% were seen once. Everyone who took part was roughly 18 to 100 years old, and they came from 24 US areas. Cohort assignment relied on participant-reported clinical history.

V and J are TRBV6-5 and TRBJ1-2; 7 nucleotides align to TRBD1. This receptor was identified in a woman aged 40-49 years who had been exposed to COVID-19. Sample: PBMCs or T cells enriched from blood (not recorded which). The CDR3 reads CASSPGTDIYGYTF. CDR3 DNA sequence: TGTGCCAGCAGTCCGGGGACAGACATTTATGGCTACACCTTC.